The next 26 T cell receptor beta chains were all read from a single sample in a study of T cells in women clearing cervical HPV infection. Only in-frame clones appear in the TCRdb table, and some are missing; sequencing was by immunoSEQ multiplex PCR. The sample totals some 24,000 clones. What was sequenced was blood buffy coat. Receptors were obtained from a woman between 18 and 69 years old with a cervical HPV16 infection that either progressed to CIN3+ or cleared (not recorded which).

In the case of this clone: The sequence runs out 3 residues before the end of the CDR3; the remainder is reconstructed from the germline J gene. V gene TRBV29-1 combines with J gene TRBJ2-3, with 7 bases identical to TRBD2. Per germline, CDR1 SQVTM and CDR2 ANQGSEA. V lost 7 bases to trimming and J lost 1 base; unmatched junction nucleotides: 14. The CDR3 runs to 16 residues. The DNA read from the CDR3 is TGCAGCGCCGAAGGATATGGTGGGGGGGGCACAGATACG. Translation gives CSAEGYGGGGTDT. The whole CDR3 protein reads CSAEGYGGGGTDTQYF.

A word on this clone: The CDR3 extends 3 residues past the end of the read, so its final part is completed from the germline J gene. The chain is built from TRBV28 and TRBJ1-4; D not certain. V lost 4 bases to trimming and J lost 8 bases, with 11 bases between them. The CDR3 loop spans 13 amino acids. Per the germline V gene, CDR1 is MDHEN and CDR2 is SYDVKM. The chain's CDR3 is CASSSPGGEKLFF. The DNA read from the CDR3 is TGTGCCAGCAGTTCACCGGGCGGGGAAAAA.

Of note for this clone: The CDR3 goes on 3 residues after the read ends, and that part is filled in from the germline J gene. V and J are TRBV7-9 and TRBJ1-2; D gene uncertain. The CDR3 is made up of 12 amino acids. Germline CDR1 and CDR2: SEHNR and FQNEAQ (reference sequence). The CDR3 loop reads CASSSGINDYTF. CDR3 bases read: TGTGCCAGCAGCTCGGGGATCAATGAC. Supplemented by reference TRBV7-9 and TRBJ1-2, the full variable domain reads DTGVSQNPRHKITKRGQNVTFRCDPISEHNRLYWYRQTLGQGPEFLTYFQNEAQLEKSRLLSDRFSAERPKGSFSTLEIQRTEQGDSAMYLCASSSGINDYTFGSGTRLTVV.

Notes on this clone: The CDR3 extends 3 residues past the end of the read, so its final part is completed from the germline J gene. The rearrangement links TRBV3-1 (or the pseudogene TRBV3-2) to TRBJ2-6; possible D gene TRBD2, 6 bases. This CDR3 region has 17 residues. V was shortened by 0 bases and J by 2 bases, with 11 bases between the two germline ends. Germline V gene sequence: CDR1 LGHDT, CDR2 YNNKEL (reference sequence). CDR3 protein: CASSQEKAGTGANVLTF. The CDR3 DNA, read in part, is TGTGCCAGCAGCCAAGAAAAGGCGGGAACTGGGGCCAACGTC.

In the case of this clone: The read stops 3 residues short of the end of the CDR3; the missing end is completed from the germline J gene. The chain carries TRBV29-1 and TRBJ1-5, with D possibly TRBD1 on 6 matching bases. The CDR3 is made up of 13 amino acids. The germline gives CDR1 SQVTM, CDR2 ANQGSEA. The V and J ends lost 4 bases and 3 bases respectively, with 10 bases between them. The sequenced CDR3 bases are TGCAGCGTTGTGACAGGATTCAATCAGCCC. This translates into CSVVTGFNQP. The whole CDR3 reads CSVVTGFNQPQHF.

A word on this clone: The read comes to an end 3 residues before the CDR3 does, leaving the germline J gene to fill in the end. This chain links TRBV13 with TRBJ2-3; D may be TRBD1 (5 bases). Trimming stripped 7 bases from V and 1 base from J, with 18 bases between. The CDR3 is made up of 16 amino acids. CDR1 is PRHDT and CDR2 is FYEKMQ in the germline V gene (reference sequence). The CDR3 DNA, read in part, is TGTGCCAGCATAGCAGGGTCCCTGTATCGCACAGATACG. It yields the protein CASIAGSLYRTDT. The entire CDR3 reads CASIAGSLYRTDTQYF.

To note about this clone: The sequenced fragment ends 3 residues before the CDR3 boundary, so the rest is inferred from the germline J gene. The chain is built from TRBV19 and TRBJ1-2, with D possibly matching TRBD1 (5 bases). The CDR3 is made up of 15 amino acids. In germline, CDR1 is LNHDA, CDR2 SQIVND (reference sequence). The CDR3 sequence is CASSIASGAYNDYTF. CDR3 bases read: TGTGCCAGTAGTATTGCTAGCGGGGCTTACAATGAC.

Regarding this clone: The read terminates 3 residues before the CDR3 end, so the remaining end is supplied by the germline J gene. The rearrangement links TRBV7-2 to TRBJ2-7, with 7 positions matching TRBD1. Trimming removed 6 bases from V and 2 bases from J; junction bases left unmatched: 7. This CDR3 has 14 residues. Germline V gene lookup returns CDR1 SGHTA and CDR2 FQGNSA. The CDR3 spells CASRQDRWTYEQYF. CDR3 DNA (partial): TGTGCCAGCAGGCAGGACAGGTGGACCTACGAG.

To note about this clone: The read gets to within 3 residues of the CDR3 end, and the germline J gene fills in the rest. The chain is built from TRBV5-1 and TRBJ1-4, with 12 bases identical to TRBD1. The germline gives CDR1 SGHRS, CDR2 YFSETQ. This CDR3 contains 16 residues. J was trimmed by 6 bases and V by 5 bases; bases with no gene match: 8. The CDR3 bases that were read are TGCGCCAGCAGATTCGGGACAGGGGGCGATTATGAAAAA. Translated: CASRFGTGGDYEK. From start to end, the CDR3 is CASRFGTGGDYEKLFF.

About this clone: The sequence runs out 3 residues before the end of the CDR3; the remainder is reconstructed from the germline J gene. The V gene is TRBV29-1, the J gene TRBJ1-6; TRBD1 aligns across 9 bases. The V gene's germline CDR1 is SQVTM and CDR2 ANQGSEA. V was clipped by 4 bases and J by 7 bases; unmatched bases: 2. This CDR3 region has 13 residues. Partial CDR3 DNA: TGCAGCGTTGCGACAGGGGGAAATTCACCC. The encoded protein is CSVATGGNSP. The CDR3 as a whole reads CSVATGGNSPLHF.

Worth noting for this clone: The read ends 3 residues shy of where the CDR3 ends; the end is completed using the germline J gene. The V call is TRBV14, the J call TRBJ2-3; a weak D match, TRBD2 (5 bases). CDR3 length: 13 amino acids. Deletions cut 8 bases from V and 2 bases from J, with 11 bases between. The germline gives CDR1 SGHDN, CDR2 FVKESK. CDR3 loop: CASGVTTTDTQYF. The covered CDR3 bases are TGTGCCAGCGGAGTGACTACCACAGATACG.

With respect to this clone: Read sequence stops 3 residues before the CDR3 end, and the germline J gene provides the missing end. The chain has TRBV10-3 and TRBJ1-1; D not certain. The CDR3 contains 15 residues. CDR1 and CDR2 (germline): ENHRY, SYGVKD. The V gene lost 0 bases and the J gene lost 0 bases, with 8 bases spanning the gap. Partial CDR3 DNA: TGTGCCATCAGTGAGTCGGCAGTACTGAACACTGAA. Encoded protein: CAISESAVLNTE. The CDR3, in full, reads CAISESAVLNTEAFF.

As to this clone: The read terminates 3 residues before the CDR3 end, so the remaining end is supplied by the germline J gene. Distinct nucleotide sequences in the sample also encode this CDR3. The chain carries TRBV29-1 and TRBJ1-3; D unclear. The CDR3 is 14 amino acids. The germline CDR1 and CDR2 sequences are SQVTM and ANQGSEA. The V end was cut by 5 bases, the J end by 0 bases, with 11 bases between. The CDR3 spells CSVSLTNSGNTIYF. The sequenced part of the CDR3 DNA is TGCAGCGTTTCCCTGACAAACTCTGGAAACACC.

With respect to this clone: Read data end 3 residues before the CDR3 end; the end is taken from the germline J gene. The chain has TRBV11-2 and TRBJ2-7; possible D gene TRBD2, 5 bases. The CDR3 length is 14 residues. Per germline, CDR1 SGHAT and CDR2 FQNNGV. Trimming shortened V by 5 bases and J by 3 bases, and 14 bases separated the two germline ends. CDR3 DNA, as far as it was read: TGTGCCAGCAGCGGCCAAGCGGCACGCTACGAG. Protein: CASSGQAARYE. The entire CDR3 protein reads CASSGQAARYEQYF.

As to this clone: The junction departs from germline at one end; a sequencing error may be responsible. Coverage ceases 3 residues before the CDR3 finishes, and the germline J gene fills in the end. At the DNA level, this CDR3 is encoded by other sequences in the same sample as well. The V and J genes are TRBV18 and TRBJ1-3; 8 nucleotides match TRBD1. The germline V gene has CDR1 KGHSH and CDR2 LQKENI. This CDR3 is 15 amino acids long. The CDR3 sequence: CASSPGTGSGNTIYF. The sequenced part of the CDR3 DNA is TGTGCCAGCTCTCCCGGGACAGGCTCTGGAAACACG.

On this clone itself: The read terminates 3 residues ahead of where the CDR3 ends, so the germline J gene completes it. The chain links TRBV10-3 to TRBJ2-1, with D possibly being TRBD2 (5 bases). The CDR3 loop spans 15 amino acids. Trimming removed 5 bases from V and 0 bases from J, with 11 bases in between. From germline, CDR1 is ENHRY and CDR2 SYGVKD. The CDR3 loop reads CAISRAENSYNEQFF. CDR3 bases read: TGTGCCATCAGTCGAGCGGAAAACTCCTACAATGAG.

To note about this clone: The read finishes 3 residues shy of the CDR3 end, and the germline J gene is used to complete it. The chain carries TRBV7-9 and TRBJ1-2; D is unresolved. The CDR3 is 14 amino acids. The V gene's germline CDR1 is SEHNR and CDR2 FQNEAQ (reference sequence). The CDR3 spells CASSRAFPPYDYTF. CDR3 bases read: TGTGCCAGCAGCCGAGCGTTCCCCCCGTACGAC. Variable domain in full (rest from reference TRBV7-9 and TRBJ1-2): DTGVSQNPRHKITKRGQNVTFRCDPISEHNRLYWYRQTLGQGPEFLTYFQNEAQLEKSRLLSDRFSAERPKGSFSTLEIQRTEQGDSAMYLCASSRAFPPYDYTFGSGTRLTVV.

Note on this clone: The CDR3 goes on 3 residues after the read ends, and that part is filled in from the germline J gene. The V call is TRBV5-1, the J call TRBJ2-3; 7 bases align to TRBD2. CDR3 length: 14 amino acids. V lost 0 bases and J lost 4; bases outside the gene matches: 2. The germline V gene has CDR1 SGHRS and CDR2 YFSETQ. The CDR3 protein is CASSLGLAADTQYF. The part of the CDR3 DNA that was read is TGCGCCAGCAGCTTGGGACTAGCTGCAGATACG. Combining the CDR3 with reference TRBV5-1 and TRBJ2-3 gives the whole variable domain KAGVTQTPRYLIKTRGQQVTLSCSPISGHRSVSWYQQTPGQGLQFLFEYFSETQRNKGNFPGRFSGRQFSNSRSEMNVSTLELGDSALYLCASSLGLAADTQYFGPGTRLTVL.

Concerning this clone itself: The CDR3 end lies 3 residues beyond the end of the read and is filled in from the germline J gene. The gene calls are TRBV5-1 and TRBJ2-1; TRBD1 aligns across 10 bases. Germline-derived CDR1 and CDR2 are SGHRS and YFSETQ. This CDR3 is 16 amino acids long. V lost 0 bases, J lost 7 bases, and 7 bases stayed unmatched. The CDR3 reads CASSLDGQGGANEQFF. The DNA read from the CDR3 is TGCGCCAGCAGCTTGGACGGACAGGGGGGAGCGAATGAG.

CDR3 region: CASRPTLNTGELFF. The part of the CDR3 DNA that was read is TGTGCCAGTAGACCGACATTGAACACCGGGGAG. The rearrangement links TRBV19 to TRBJ2-2, with D uncertain. The CDR3 end lies 3 residues beyond the end of the read and is filled in from the germline J gene. Trimming took off 6 bases at V and 1 base at J, with 9 bases between the two ends. CDR1 is LNHDA and CDR2 is SQIVND in the germline V gene (reference sequence). The CDR3 loop spans 14 amino acids. Full variable domain (remainder filled in from reference TRBV19 and TRBJ2-2): DGGITQSPKYLFRKEGQNVTLSCEQNLNHDAMYWYRQDPGQGLRLIYYSQIVNDFQKGDIAEGYSVSREKKESFPLTVTSAQKNPTAFYLCASRPTLNTGELFFGEGSRLTVL.

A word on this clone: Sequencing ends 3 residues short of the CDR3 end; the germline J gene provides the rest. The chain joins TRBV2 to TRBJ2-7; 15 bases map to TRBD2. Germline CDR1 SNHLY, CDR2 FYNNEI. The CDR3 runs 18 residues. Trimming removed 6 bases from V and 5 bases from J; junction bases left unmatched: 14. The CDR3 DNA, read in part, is TGTGCCAGCAGACGGACGGGACTAGCGGGAGGAGGGGACCACGAG. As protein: CASRRTGLAGGGDHE. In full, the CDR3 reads CASRRTGLAGGGDHEQYF.

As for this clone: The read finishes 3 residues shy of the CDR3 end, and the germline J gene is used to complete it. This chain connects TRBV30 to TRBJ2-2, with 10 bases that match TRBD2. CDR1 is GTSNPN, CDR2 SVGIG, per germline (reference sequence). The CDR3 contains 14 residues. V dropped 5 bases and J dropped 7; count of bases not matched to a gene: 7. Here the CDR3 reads CAWAYGLAVGELFF. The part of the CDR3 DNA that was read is TGTGCCTGGGCCTACGGACTAGCGGTCGGGGAG.

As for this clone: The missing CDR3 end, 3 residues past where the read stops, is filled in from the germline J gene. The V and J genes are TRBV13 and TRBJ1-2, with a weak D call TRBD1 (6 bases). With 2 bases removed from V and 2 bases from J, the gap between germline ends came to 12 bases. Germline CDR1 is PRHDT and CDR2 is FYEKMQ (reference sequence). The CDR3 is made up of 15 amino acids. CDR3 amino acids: CASSLRRGINYGYTF. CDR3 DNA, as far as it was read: TGTGCCAGCAGCTTAAGAAGGGGGATCAACTATGGC.

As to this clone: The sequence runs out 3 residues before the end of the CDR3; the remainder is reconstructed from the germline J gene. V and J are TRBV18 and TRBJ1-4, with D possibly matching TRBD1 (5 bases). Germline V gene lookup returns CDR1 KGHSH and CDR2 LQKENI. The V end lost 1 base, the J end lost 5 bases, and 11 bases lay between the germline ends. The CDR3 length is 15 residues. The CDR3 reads CASSPLEGQNEKLFF. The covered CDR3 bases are TGTGCCAGCTCACCACTGGAGGGGCAGAATGAAAAA.

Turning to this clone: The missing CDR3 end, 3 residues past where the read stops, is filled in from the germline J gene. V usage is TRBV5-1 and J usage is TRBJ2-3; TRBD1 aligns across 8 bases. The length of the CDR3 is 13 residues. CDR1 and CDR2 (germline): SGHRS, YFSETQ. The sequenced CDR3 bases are TGCGCCAGCAGCGACAGGGGAGGAGAGACG. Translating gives CASSDRGGET. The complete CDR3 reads CASSDRGGETQYF.

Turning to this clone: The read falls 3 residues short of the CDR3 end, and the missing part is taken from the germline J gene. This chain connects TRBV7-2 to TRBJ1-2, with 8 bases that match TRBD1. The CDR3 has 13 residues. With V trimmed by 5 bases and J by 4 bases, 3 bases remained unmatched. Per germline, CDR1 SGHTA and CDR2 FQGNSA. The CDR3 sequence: CASSPDRVYGYTF. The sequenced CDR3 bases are TGTGCCAGCAGCCCGGACAGGGTCTATGGC.